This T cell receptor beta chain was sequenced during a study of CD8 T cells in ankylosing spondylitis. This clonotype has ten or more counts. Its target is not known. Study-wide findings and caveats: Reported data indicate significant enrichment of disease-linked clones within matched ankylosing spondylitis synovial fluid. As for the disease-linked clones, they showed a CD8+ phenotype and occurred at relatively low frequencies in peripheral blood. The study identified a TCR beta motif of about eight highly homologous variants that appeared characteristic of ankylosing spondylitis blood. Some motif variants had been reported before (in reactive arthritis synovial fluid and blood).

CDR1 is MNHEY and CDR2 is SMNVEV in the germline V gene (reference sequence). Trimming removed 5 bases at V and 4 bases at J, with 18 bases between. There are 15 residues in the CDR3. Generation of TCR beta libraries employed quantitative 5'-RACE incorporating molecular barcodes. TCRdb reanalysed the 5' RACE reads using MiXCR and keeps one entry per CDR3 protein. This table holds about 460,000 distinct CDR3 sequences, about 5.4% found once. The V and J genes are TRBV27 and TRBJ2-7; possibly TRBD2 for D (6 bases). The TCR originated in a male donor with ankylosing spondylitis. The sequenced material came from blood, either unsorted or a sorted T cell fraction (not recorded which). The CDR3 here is CASSPDTGARYEQYF. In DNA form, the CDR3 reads TGTGCCAGCAGTCCCGACACGGGAGCTAGATACGAGCAGTACTTC.